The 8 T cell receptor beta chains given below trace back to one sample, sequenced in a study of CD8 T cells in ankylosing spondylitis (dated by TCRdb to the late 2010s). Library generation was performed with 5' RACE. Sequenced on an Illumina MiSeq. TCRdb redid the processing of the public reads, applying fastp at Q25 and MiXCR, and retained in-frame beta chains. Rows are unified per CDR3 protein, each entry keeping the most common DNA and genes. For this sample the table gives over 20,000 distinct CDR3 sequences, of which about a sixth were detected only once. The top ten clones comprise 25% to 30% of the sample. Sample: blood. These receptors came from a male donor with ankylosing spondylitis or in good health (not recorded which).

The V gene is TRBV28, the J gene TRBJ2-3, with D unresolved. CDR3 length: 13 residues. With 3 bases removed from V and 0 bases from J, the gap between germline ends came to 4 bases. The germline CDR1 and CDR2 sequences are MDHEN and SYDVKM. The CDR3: CASSFESTDTQYF. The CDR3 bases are TGTGCCAGCAGTTTCGAGAGCACAGATACGCAGTATTTT.

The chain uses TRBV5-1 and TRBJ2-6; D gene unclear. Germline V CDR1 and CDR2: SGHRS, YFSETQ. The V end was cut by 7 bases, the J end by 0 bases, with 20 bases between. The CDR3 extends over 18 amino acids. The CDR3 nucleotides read TGCGCCAGCGGATTTTTGGGCAGGCTAACCTCTGGGGCCAACGTCCTGACTTTC. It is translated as CASGFLGRLTSGANVLTF.

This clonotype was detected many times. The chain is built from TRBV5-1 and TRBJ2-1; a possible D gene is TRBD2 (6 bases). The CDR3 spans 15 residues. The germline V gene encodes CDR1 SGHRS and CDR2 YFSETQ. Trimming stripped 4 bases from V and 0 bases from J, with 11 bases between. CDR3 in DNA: TGCGCCAGCAGCCCCCCGGGGGTCTCCTACAATGAGCAGTTCTTC. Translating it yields CASSPPGVSYNEQFF. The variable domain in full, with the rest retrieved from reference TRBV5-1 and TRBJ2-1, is KAGVTQTPRYLIKTRGQQVTLSCSPISGHRSVSWYQQTPGQGLQFLFEYFSETQRNKGNFPGRFSGRQFSNSRSEMNVSTLELGDSALYLCASSPPGVSYNEQFFGPGTRLTVL.

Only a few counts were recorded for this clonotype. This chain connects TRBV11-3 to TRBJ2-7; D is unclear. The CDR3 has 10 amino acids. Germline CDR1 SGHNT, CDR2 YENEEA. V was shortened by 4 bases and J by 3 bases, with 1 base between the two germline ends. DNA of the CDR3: TGTGCCAGCAGCTGCTACGAGCAGTACTTC. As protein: CASSCYEQYF.

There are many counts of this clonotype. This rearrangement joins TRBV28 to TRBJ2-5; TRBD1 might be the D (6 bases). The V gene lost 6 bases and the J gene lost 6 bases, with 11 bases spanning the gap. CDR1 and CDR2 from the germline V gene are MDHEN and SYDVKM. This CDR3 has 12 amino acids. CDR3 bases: TGTGCCAGCAGACAGGGAAAGAAGACCCAGTACTTC. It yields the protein CASRQGKKTQYF.

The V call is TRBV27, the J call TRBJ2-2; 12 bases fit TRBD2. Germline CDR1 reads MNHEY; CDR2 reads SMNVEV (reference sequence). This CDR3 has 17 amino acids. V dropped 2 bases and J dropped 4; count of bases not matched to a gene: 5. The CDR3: CASSLLGTSGSTGELFF. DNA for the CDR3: TGTGCCAGCAGTTTACTGGGGACTAGCGGGTCCACCGGGGAGCTGTTTTTT.

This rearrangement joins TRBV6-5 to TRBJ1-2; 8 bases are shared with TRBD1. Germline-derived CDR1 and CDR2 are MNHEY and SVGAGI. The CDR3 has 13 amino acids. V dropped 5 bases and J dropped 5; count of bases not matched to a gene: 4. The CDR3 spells CASSPTGAYGYTF. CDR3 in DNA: TGTGCCAGCAGTCCGACAGGGGCGTATGGCTACACCTTC.

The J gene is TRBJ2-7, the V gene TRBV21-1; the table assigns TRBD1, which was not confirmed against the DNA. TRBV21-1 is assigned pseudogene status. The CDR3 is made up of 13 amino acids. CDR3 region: CASLGQRFYEQYF. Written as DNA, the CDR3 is TGTGCCAGCTTGGGACAGAGATTCTACGAGCAGTACTTC.